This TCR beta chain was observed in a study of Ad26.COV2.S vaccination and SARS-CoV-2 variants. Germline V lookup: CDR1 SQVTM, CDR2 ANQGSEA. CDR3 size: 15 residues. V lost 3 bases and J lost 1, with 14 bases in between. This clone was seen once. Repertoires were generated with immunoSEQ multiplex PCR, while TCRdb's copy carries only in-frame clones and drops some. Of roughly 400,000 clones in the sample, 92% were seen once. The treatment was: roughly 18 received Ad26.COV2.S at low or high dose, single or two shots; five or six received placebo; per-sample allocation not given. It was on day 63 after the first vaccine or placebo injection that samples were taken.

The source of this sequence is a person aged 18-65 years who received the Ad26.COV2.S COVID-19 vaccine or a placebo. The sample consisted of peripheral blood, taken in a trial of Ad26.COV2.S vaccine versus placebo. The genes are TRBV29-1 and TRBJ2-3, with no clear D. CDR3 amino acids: CSVEPPKGGTDTQYF. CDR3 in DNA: TGCAGCGTTGAGCCTCCAAAAGGTGGCACAGATACGCAGTATTTT.